The clone carrying this T cell receptor beta chain has only a few counts. Its specificity is unknown. This entry is derived from a study of CD8 T cells in ankylosing spondylitis. Study conclusions and caveats: Ankylosing spondylitis blood appeared to be characterized by a TCR beta motif of under ten highly homologous variants. Before this, some motif variants had been reported in reactive arthritis synovial fluid and blood.

This CDR3 contains 15 residues. J lost 8 bases, V lost 4 bases, and 7 bases had no gene match. Germline CDR1 and CDR2: SGHVS and FNYEAQ. It was by quantitative 5'-RACE with molecular barcodes that TCR beta libraries were made. Via MiXCR, TCRdb re-called the 5' RACE reads, giving one row per CDR3 protein. The sample lists about 160,000 distinct CDR3 sequences; 9.5% to 10% were seen once. Sequenced: blood, either unsorted or a sorted T cell fraction (not recorded which). The chain employs TRBV7-6 and TRBJ1-6, with 8 bases that match TRBD1. This receptor was taken from a female donor with ankylosing spondylitis or in good health (not recorded which). CDR3 amino acids: CASSSGQGVDSPLHF. As DNA, the CDR3 is TGTGCCAGCAGCTCCGGACAGGGTGTGGATTCACCCCTCCACTTT. Full variable domain (missing parts from reference TRBV7-6 and TRBJ1-6): GAGVSQSPRYKVTKRGQDVALRCDPISGHVSLYWYRQALGQGPEFLTYFNYEAQQDKSGLPNDRFSAERPEGSISTLTIQRTEQRDSAMYRCASSSGQGVDSPLHFGNGTRLTVT.